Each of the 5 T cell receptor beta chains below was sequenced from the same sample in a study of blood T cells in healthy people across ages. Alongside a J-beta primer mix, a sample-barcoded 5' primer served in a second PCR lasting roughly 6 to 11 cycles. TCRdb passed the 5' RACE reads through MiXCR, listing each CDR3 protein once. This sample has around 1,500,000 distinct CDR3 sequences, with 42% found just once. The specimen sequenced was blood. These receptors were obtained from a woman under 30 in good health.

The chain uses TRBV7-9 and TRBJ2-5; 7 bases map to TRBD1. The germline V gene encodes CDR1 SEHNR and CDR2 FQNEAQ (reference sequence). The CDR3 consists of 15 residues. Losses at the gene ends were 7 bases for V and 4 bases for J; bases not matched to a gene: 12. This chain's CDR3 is CASTGDSRAPETQYF. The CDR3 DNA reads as TGTGCCAGCACCGGGGACAGTAGAGCTCCAGAGACCCAGTACTTC.

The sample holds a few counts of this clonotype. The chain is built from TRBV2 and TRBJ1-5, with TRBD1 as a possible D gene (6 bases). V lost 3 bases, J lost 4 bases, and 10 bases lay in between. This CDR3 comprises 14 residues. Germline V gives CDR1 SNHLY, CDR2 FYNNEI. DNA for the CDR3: TGTGCCAGCAGTGATAGGACAGTTAATCAGCCCCAGCATTTT. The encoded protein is CASSDRTVNQPQHF.

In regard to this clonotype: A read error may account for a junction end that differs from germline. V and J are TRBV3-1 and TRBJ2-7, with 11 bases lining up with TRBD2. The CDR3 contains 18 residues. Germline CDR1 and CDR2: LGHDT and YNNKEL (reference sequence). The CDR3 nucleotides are TGTGCCAGCAGCCCACACCCGGGACTAGCGGCCATCTCCTACAAGCAGTACTTC. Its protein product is CASSPHPGLAAISYKQYF.

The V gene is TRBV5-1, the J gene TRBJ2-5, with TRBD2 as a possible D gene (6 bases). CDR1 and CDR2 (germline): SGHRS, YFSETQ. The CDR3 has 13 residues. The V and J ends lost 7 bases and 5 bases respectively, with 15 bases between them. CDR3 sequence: CASGGWAGETQYF. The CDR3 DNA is TGCGCCAGCGGCGGCTGGGCGGGGGAGACCCAGTACTTC.

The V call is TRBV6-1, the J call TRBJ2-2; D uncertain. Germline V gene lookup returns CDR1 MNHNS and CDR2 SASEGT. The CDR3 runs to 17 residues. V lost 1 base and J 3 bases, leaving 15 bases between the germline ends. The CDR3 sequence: CASSEDRSVIDTGELFF. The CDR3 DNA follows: TGTGCCAGCAGTGAAGATAGGAGCGTAATTGACACCGGGGAGCTGTTTTTT.